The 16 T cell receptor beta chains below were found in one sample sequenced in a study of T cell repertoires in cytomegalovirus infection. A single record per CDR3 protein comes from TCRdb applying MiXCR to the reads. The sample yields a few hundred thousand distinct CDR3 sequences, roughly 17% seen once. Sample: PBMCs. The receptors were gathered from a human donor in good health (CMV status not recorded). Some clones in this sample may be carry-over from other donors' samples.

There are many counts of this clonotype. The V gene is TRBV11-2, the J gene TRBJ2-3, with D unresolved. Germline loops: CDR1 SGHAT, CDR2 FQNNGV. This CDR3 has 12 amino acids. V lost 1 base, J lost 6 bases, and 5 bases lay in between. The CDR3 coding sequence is TGTGCCAGCAGCTTAGTTGTGGATACGCAGTATTTT. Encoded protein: CASSLVVDTQYF.

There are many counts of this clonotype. CDR3: CASSLQGAVGHTEAFF. The CDR3 DNA reads TGTGCCAGCAGCTTACAGGGGGCGGTTGGTCACACTGAAGCTTTCTTT. The chain joins TRBV7-2 to TRBJ1-1; 8 nucleotides line up with TRBD1. CDR3 size: 16 residues. Trimming took 2 bases from V and 3 from J; bases not matched to a gene: 8. Germline V lookup: CDR1 SGHTA, CDR2 FQGNSA.

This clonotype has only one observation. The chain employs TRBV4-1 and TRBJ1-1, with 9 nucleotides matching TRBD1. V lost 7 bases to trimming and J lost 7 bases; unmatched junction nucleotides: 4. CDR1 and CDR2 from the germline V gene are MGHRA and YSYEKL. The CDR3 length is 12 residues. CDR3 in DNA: TGCGCCAGCAACCCGACAGGGGGTGAAGCTTTCTTT. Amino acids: CASNPTGGEAFF.

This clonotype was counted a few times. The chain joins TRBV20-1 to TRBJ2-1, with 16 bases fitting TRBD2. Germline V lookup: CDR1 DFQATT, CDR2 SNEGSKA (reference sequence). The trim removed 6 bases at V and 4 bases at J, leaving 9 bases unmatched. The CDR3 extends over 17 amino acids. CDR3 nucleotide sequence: TGCAGTGCCACCGGGACTAGCGGGGGGGCTCATTACAATGAGCAGTTCTTC. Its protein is CSATGTSGGAHYNEQFF.

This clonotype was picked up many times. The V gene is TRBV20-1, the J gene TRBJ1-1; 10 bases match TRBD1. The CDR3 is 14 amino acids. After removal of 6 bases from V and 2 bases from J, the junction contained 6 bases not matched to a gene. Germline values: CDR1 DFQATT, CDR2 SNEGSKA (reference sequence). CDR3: CSARGTGANTEAFF. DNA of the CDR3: TGCAGTGCGCGGGGGACAGGGGCTAACACTGAAGCTTTCTTT.

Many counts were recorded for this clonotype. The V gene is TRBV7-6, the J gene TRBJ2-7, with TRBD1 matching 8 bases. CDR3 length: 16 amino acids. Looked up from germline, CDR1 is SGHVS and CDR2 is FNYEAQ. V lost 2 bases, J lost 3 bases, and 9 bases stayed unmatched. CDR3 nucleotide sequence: TGTGCCAGCAGCTTATGGGTCGGACAGGGCTACTACGAGCAGTACTTC. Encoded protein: CASSLWVGQGYYEQYF.

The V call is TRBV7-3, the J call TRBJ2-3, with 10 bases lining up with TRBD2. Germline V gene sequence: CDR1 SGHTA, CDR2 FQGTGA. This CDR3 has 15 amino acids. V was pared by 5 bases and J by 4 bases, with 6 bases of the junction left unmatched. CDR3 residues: CASSPPSGGADTQYF. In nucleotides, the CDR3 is TGTGCCAGCAGCCCACCTAGCGGGGGAGCAGATACGCAGTATTTT.

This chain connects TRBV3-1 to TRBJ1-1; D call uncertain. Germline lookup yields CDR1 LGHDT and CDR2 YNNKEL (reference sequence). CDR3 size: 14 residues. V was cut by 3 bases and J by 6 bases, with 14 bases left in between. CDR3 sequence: CASSHPGAQAEAFF. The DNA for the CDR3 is TGTGCCAGCAGCCACCCGGGAGCCCAGGCTGAAGCTTTCTTT.

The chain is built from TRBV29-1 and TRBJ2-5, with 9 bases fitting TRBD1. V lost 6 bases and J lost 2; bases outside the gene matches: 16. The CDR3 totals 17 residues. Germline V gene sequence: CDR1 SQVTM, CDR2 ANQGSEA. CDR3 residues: CSVATGTGMGWQETQYF. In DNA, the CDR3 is TGCAGCGTCGCCACCGGGACAGGGATGGGTTGGCAAGAGACCCAGTACTTC. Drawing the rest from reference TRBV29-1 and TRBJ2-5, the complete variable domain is SAVISQKPSRDICQRGTSLTIQCQVDSQVTMMFWYRQQPGQSLTLIATANQGSEATYESGFVIDKFPISRPNLTFSTLTVSNMSPEDSSIYLCSVATGTGMGWQETQYFGPGTRLLVL.

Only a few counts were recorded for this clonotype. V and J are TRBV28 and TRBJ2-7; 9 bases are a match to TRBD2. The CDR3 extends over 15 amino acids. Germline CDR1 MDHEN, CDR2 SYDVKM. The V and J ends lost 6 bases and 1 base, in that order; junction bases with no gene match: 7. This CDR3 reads CASSVSGGTSYEQYF. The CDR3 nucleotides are TGTGCCAGCAGCGTAAGCGGGGGGACTTCCTACGAGCAGTACTTC.

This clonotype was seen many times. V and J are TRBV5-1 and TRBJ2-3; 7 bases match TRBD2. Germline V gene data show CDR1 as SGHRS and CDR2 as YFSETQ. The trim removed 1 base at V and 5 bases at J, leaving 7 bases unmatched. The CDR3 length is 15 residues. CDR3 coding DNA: TGCGCCAGCAGCTTGCTACGCGGGGGTGGAGATACGCAGTATTTT. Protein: CASSLLRGGGDTQYF.

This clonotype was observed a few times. CDR3 protein: CASSSEGNRAGELFF. CDR3 DNA sequence: TGTGCCAGCAGCTCCGAAGGGAATCGCGCCGGGGAGCTGTTTTTT. The gene calls are TRBV6-8 and TRBJ2-2; D is uncertain. Germline lookup yields CDR1 MNHGY and CDR2 SAAAGT. V was trimmed by 6 bases and J by 6 bases, leaving 17 bases between them. CDR3 length equals 15 residues.

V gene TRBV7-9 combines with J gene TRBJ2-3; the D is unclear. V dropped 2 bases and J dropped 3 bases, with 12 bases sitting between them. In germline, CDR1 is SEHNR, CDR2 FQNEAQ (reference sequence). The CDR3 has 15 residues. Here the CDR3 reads CASSLFDFPTDTQYF. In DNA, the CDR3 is TGTGCCAGCAGCTTATTCGACTTCCCTACAGATACGCAGTATTTT.

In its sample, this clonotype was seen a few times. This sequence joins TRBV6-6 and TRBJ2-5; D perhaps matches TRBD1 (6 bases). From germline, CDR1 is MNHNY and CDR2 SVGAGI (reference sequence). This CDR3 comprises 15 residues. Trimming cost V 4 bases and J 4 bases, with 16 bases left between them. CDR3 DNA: TGTGCCAGCAGTTCCCCCGGGACAACTAGAGAGACCCAGTACTTC. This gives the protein CASSSPGTTRETQYF.

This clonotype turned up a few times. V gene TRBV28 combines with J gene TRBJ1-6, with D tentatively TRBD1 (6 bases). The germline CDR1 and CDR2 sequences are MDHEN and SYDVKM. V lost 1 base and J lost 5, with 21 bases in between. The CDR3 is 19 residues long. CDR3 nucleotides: TGTGCCAGCAGTTTATTGGGGCCCCGGGGGCGTTGGAATAATTCACCCCTCCACTTT. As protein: CASSLLGPRGRWNNSPLHF.

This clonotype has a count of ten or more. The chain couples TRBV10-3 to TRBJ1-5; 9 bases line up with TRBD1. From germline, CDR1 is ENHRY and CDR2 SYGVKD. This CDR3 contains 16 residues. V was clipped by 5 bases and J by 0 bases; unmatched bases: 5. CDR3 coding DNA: TGTGCCATCAGTCGATCGGGACAGGGTAGCAATCAGCCCCAGCATTTT. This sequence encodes CAISRSGQGSNQPQHF.